The rows below give T cell receptor beta chains drawn from one sample of a study of cytomegalovirus exposure and HLA in healthy donors. Only in-frame clones appear in the TCRdb table, and some are missing; sequencing was by immunoSEQ multiplex PCR. The profile covers a few hundred thousand clones, with just over 90% appearing a single time and about 0.95% taken by the ten largest. The sample comprised PBMCs. Receptors were obtained from a young woman in good health and CMV-seronegative. Both conserved end residues are part of each CDR3. Clone size is stated in some rows and not others, as once, few, many or a class when expanded.

J	size	V	length	CDR3
TRBJ2-3	.	TRBV25-1	15	CASSKRLAGTDTQYF
TRBJ2-1	once	TRBV5-1	15	CASSLGQGFVDEQFF
TRBJ2-5	.	TRBV7-6	14	CASSKVLAAETQYF
TRBJ1-4	.	TRBV30	16	CAWSYFRGVSNEKLFF
TRBJ2-5	.	TRBV10-3	15	CAISWTNSPQETQYF
TRBJ1-5	.	TRBV10-2	16	CASGAGAGGSNQPQHF
TRBJ1-1	.	TRBV27	16	CASSLESGGVNTEAFF
TRBJ2-7	.	TRBV6-5	15	CASSYSRQGGDEQYF
TRBJ2-1	.	TRBV5-1	16	CASSLDRAGKGYEQFF
TRBJ1-2	.	TRBV30	13	CAWERQINYGYTF
TRBJ1-3	.	TRBV5-1	16	CASSPGQGVYGNTIYF
TRBJ2-3	.	TRBV27	16	CASSPRVIQFTDTQYF
TRBJ2-1	.	TRBV20-1	11	CSARDLNEQFF
TRBJ2-7	few	TRBV5-1	12	CASSPSSYEQYF
TRBJ1-2	.	TRBV2	13	CASSPDRGWGYTF
TRBJ2-7	.	TRBV6-5	13	CASSYDQGYEQYF
TRBJ2-7	.	TRBV25-1	14	CASSESGRTDEQYF
TRBJ1-1	.	TRBV9	14	CASSVVSGGTEAFF
TRBJ1-1	.	TRBV10-1	14	CASRSGGMGTEAFF
TRBJ2-1	.	TRBV6-4	16	CASSDSGLKAYNEQFF
TRBJ2-7	.	TRBV5-1	14	CASSLSGNSYEQYF
TRBJ2-3	.	TRBV5-1	16	CASSLEDRSSTDTQYF
TRBJ1-2	.	TRBV30	13	CAQKNLDRHGYTF
TRBJ2-1	once	TRBV6-1	14	CASRGGLSYNEQFF
TRBJ1-2	.	TRBV6-5	12	CASSFGQGGYTF
TRBJ2-3	.	TRBV10-1	15	CASSESKGGPDTQYF
TRBJ1-4	.	TRBV29-1	15	CSVVPSSATNEKLFF
TRBJ1-2	once	TRBV7-9	13	CASTGLDNYGYTF
TRBJ1-1	few	TRBV30	12	CAWRGRQGEAFF
TRBJ1-5	.	TRBV21-1	15	CASSKGGDRGQPQHF
TRBJ2-5	.	TRBV2	13	CASSAWGEETQYF
TRBJ1-5	.	TRBV2	15	CASSIEGGGNQPQHF
TRBJ1-2	.	TRBV6-1	14	CASSLKGAFYGYTF
TRBJ2-1	once	TRBV6-5	15	CASSYSGKSYNEQFF
TRBJ1-1	.	TRBV29-1	13	CSVEVRGDTEAFF
TRBJ2-7	.	TRBV28	11	CASYRGPEQYF
TRBJ2-1	.	TRBV5-6	15	CASSPGLNSYNEQFF
TRBJ2-5	.	TRBV11-3	18	CASSLDGPVLAGEETQYF
TRBJ2-7	.	TRBV11-2	14	CASSFGGTSYEQYF
TRBJ1-4	.	TRBV25-1	15	CASGVHRGRVEKLFF
TRBJ2-5	.	TRBV5-6	15	CASSHRMGQGGAQYF
TRBJ2-7	.	TRBV5-1	14	CASSLFGSSYEQYF
TRBJ1-3	once	TRBV28	17	CASSFEPTGIAGNTIYF
TRBJ2-2	few	TRBV2	13	CARRQGNTGELFF
TRBJ1-4	once	TRBV6-4	12	CASPGGQEKLFF
TRBJ2-7	.	TRBV28	14	CASRQQGYSYEQYF
TRBJ1-2	.	TRBV28	12	CASSVSDYGYTF
TRBJ2-2	.	TRBV5-1	13	CASQLLNTGELFF
TRBJ1-4	.	TRBV28	14	CASSLGGPEGKLFF
TRBJ2-5	few	TRBV5-4	15	CASSLRYHGEETQYF
TRBJ1-2	.	TRBV7-9	16	CASSPKGGAVRYGYTF
TRBJ2-5	.	TRBV30	13	CARGGAPQETQYF
TRBJ1-5	.	TRBV4-1	15	CASSQDTDYNQPQHF